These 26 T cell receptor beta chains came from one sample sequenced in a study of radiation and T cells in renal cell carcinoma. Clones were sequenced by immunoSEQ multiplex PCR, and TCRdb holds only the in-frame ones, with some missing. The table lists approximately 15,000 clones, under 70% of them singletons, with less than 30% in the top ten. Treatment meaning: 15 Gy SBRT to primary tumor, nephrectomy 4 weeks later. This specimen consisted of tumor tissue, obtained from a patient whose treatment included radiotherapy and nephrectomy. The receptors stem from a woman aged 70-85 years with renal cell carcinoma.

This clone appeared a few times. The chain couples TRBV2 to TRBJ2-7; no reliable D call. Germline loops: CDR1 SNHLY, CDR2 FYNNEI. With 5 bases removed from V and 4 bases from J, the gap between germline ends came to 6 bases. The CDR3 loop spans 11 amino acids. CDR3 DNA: TGTGCCAGCAGTCCAGCGTACGAGCAGTACTTC. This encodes CASSPAYEQYF. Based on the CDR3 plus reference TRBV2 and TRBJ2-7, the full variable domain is EPEVTQTPSHQVTQMGQEVILRCVPISNHLYFYWYRQILGQKVEFLVSFYNNEISEKSEIFDDQFSVERPDGSNFTLKIRSTKLEDSAMYFCASSPAYEQYFGPGTRLTVT.

The CDR3 DNA reads TGTGCCAGTAGTATCAAGGACAGGGCAGAGAATGAGCAGTTCTTC. Translated, it gives CASSIKDRAENEQFF. The chain employs TRBV19 and TRBJ2-1; 8 bases line up with TRBD1. The CDR3 loop spans 15 amino acids. Trimming took 3 bases from V and 7 from J; bases not matched to a gene: 8. Germline CDR1 is LNHDA and CDR2 is SQIVND (reference sequence).

DNA of the CDR3: TGCGCCAGCAGCCTGAGAGGGGCCGGCACTGAAGCTTTCTTT. Residues: CASSLRGAGTEAFF. The chain joins TRBV4-1 to TRBJ1-1; the D gene is possibly TRBD1 (5 bases). CDR1 and CDR2 from the germline V gene are MGHRA and YSYEKL. This CDR3 is 14 amino acids long. Trimming took 4 bases from V and 4 from J, leaving 13 bases between them.

CDR3 bases: TGTGCCAGCAGACCCGGGCCCAGGAGCTCCTACGAGCAGTACTTC. It is translated as CASRPGPRSSYEQYF. The genes are TRBV6-6 and TRBJ2-7; D unclear. Trimming removed 6 bases at V and 0 bases at J, with 15 bases between. Germline values: CDR1 MNHNY, CDR2 SVGAGI (reference sequence). CDR3 length: 15 residues.

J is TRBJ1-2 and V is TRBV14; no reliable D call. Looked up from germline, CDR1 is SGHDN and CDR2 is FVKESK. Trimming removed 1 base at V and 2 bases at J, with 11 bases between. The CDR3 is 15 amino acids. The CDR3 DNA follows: TGTGCCAGCAGCCAAGCAGGCAGAGAAAACTATGGCTACACCTTC. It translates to CASSQAGRENYGYTF.

CDR3 region: CAISALHEVPYEQYF. CDR3 in DNA: TGTGCCATCAGTGCCCTACATGAGGTACCCTACGAGCAGTACTTC. The chain recombines TRBV10-3 with TRBJ2-7; D is undetermined. Germline CDR1 ENHRY, CDR2 SYGVKD. V gave up 4 bases and J gave up 2 bases, with 15 bases separating them. CDR3 size: 15 residues.

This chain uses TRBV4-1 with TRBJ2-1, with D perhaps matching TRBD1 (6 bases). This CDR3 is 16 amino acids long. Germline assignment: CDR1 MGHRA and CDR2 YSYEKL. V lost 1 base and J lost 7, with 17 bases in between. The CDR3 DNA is TGCGCCAGCAGCCAAGTGCCTAGGGGGTTGAGGAATGAGCAGTTCTTC. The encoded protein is CASSQVPRGLRNEQFF.

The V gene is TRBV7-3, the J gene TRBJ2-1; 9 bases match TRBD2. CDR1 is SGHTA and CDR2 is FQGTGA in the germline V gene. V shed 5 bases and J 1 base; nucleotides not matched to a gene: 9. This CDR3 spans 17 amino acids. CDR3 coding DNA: TGTGCCAGCAGCCTCGTAGCGGGAGAGGGGTCCTACAATGAGCAGTTCTTC. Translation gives CASSLVAGEGSYNEQFF. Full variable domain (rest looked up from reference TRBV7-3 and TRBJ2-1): GAGVSQTPSNKVTEKGKYVELRCDPISGHTALYWYRQSLGQGPEFLIYFQGTGAADDSGLPNDRFFAVRPEGSVSTLKIQRTERGDSAVYLCASSLVAGEGSYNEQFFGPGTRLTVL.

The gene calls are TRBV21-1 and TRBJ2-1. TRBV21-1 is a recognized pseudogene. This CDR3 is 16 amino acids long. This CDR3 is CASSKARRAAYNEQFF. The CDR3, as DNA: TGTGCCAGCAGCAAAGCGCGTAGGGCTGCCTACAATGAGCAGTTCTTC.

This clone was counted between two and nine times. The CDR3 nucleotides are TGCGCCAGCAGCCAAGTCCCAGACGTCGGCAATCAGCCCCAGCATTTT. Translation gives CASSQVPDVGNQPQHF. The rearrangement joins TRBV4-1 to TRBJ1-5; D uncertain. Germline V gene lookup returns CDR1 MGHRA and CDR2 YSYEKL. The V end lost 1 base, the J end lost 2 bases, and 12 bases lay between the germline ends. CDR3 length: 16 amino acids.

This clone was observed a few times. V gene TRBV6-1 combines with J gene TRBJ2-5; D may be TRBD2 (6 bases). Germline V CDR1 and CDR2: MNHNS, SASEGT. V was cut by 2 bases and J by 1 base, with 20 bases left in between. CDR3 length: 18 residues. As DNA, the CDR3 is TGTGCCAGCAGTGAACTAATCGGGGGTAGCGGTCCCCAAGAGACCCAGTACTTC. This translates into CASSELIGGSGPQETQYF.

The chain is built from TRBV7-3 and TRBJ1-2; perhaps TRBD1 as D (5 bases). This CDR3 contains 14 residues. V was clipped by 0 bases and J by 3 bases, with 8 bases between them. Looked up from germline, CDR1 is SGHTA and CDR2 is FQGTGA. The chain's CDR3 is CASSLTGEDYGYTF. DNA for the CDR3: TGTGCCAGCAGCTTAACGGGGGAGGACTATGGCTACACCTTC.

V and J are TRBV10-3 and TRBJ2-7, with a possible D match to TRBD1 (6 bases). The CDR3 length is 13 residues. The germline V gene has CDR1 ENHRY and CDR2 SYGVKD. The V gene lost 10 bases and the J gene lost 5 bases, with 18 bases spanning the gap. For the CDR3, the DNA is TGTGCCACCTCACACAGGGTAGAGGACGAGCAGTACTTC. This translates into CATSHRVEDEQYF.

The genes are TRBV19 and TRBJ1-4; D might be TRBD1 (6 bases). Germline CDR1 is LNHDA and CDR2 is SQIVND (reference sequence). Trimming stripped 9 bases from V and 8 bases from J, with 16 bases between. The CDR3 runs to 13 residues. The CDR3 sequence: CASRQVSREKLFF. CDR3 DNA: TGTGCCAGCCGACAGGTATCGAGGGAAAAACTGTTTTTT.

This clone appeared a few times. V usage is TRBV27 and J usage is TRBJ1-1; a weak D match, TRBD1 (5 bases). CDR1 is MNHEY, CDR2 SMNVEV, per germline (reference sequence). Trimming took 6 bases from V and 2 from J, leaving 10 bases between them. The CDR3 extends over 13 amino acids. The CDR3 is CASRYTGNTEAFF. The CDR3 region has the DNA TGTGCCAGCAGGTATACAGGTAACACTGAAGCTTTCTTT.

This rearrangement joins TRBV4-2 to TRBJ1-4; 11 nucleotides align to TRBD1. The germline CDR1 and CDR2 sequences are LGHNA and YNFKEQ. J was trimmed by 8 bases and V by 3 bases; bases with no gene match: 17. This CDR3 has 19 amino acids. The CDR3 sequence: CASSHSGTGGLFVREKLFF. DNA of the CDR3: TGTGCCAGCAGCCACTCCGGGACAGGGGGTCTATTTGTTAGAGAAAAACTGTTTTTT.

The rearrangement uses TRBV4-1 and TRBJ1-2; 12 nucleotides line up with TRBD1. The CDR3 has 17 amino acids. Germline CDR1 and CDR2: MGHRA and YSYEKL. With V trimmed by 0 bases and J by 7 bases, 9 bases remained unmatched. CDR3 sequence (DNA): TGCGCCAGCAGCCAAGAGCGGGTGGGACAGGGGGCACCTGGCTACACCTTC. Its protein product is CASSQERVGQGAPGYTF.

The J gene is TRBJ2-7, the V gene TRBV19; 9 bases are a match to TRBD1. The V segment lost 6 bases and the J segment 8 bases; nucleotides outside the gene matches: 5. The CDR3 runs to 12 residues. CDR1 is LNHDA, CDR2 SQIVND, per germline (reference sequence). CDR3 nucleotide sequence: TGTGCCAGTAGCGGGACAGGGTGGAAGCAGTACTTC. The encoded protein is CASSGTGWKQYF. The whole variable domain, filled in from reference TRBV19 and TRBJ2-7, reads DGGITQSPKYLFRKEGQNVTLSCEQNLNHDAMYWYRQDPGQGLRLIYYSQIVNDFQKGDIAEGYSVSREKKESFPLTVTSAQKNPTAFYLCASSGTGWKQYFGPGTRLTVT.

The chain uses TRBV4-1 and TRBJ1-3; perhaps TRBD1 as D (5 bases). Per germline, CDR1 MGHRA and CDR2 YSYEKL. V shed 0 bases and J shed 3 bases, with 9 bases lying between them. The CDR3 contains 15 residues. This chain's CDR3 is CASSQDLGHGNTIYF. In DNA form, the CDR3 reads TGCGCCAGCAGCCAAGATTTAGGACATGGAAACACCATATATTTT.

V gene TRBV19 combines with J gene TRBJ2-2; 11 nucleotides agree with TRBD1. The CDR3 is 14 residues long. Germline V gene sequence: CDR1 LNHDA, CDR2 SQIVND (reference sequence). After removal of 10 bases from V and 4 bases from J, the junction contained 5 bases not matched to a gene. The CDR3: CATTGTGGTGELFF. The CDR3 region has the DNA TGTGCCACTACCGGGACAGGGGGCACCGGGGAGCTGTTTTTT.

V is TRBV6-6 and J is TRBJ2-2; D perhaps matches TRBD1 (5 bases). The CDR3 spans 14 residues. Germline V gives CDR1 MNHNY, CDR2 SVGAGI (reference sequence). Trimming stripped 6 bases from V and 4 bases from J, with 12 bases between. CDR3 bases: TGTGCCAGCAGGACGGACACGCTCACCGGGGAGCTGTTTTTT. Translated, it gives CASRTDTLTGELFF.

This chain's CDR3 is CASSLSGGGSYGYTF. For the CDR3, the DNA is TGTGCCAGCAGTTTATCGGGTGGGGGCAGCTATGGCTACACCTTC. The chain couples TRBV28 to TRBJ1-2; weak D call: TRBD1 (6 bases). Germline V gene data show CDR1 as MDHEN and CDR2 as SYDVKM. CDR3 length: 15 residues. The V end was cut by 1 base, the J end by 4 bases, with 13 bases between.

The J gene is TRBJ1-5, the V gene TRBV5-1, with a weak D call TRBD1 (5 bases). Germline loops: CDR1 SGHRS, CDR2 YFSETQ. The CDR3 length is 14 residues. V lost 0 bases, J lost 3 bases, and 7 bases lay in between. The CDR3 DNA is TGCGCCAGCAGCTTGGAGGGGACCAATCAGCCCCAGCATTTT. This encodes CASSLEGTNQPQHF.

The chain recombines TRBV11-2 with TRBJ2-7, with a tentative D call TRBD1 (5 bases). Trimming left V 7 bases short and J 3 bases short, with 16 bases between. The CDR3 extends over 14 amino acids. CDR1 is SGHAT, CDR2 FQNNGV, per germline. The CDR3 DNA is TGTGCCAGCACCGCGGTAGCCCAGGGCTACGAGCAGTACTTC. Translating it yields CASTAVAQGYEQYF.

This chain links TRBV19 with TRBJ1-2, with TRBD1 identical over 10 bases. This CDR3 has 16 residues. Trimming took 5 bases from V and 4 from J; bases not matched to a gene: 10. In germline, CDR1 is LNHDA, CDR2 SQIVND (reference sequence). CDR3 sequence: CASSSFGQGVLYGYTF. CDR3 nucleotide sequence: TGTGCCAGTAGTTCTTTTGGACAGGGGGTCCTCTATGGCTACACCTTC.

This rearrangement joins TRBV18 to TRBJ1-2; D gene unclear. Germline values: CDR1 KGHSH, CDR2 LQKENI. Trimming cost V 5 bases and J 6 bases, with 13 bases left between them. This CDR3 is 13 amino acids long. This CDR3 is CASSAEGSHGYTF. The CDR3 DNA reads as TGTGCCAGCTCAGCGGAAGGGTCCCATGGCTACACCTTC.